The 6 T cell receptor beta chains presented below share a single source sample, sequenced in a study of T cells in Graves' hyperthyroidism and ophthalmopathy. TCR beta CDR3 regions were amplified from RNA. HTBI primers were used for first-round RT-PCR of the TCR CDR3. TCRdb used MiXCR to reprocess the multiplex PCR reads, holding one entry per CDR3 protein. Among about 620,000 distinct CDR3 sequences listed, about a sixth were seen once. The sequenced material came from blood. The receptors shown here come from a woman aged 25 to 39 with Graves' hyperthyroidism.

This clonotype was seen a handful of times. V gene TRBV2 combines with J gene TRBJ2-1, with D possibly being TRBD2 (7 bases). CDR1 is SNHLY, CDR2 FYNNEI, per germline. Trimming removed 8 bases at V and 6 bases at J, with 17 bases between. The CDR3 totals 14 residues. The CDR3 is CASGRGGGGNEQFF. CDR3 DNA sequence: TGTGCCAGCGGAAGGGGGGGGGGGGGCAATGAGCAGTTCTTC.

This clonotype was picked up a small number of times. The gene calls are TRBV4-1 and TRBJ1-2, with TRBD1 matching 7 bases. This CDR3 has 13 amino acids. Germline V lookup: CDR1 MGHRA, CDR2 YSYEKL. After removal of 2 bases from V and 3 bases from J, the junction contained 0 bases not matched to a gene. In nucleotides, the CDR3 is TGCGCCAGCAGCCAACAGGGGGACTATGGCTACACCTTC. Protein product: CASSQQGDYGYTF.

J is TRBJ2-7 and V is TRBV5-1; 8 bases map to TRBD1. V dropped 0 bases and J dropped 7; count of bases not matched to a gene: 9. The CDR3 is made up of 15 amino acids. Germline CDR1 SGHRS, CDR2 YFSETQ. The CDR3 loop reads CASSLESAGGSEQYF. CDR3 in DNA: TGCGCCAGCAGCTTGGAATCCGCAGGGGGCAGTGAGCAGTACTTC.

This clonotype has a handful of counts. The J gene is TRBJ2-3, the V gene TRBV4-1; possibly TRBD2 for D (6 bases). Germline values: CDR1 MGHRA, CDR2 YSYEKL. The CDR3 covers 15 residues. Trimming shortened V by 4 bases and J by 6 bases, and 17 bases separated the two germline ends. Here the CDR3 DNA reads TGCGCCAGCAGCCTCCGACTGGGGGGTTTGGATACGCAGTATTTT. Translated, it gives CASSLRLGGLDTQYF.

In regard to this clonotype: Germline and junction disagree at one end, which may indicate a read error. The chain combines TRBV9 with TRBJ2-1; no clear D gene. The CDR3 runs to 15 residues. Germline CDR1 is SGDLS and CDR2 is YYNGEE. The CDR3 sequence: CASSVGASSYNERFF. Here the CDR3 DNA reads TGTGCCAGCAGCGTAGGGGCGAGCTCCTACAATGAGCGGTTCTTC.

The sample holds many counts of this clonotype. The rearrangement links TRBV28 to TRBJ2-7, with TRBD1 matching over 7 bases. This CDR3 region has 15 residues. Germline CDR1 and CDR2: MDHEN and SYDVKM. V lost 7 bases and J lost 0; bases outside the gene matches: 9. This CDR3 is CASKPAGQDSYEQYF. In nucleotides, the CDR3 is TGTGCCAGCAAACCCGCAGGACAGGACTCCTACGAGCAGTACTTC.